The 20 T cell receptor beta chains below all came from one sample that was sequenced in a study of T-cell reconstitution after alpha-beta-depleted transplantation in children. Researchers prepared the TCRbeta library using unique molecular identifiers, the study reports. TCRdb reprocessed the PCR reads with MiXCR, giving one entry per CDR3 protein. The data show over 550,000 distinct CDR3 sequences, with under 12% seen just once and 4% to 5% held by the top ten. Sequencing used PBMCs from the stem cell graft donor, obtained from the stem cell graft. These receptors came from a human donor who donated a stem cell graft to a child with acute myeloid leukemia.

This clonotype has only a few counts. The gene calls are TRBV4-2 and TRBJ2-7; 9 nucleotides line up with TRBD2. The CDR3 is 16 residues long. With V trimmed by 0 bases and J by 4 bases, 7 bases remained unmatched. CDR1 LGHNA and CDR2 YNFKEQ come from the germline V gene. CDR3 region: CASSQDGSGRFYEQYF. The CDR3 DNA sequence: TGTGCCAGCAGCCAAGATGGGAGCGGGAGGTTTTACGAGCAGTACTTC.

This clonotype was seen only a few times. The chain combines TRBV7-3 with TRBJ2-5; D may be TRBD2 (5 bases). The CDR3 loop spans 15 amino acids. V shed 4 bases and J shed 1 base, with 13 bases lying between them. Germline CDR1 and CDR2: SGHTA and FQGTGA. CDR3 coding DNA: TGTGCCAGCAGCTGGCGCGGGTCCATCCAAGAGACCCAGTACTTC. Residues: CASSWRGSIQETQYF.

This clonotype was counted many times. CDR3 nucleotide sequence: TGTGCCAGCAGCAACTCCTACGAGCAGTACTTC. Its translation is CASSNSYEQYF. This chain connects TRBV7-9 to TRBJ2-7; D unclear. The CDR3 consists of 11 residues. The germline gives CDR1 SEHNR, CDR2 FQNEAQ (reference sequence). Trimming removed 5 bases from V and 0 bases from J, with 2 bases in between.

V is TRBV5-1 and J is TRBJ2-7; D is perhaps TRBD1 or TRBD2 (6 bases each). Germline CDR1 and CDR2: SGHRS and YFSETQ. This CDR3 has 15 residues. With 0 bases removed from V and 0 bases from J, the gap between germline ends came to 10 bases. The CDR3 DNA is TGCGCCAGCAGCTTGGTTAGGGGGGACTCCTACGAGCAGTACTTC. Translated, it gives CASSLVRGDSYEQYF.

This clonotype was detected many times. The chain recombines TRBV18 with TRBJ2-1; 7 nucleotides agree with TRBD2. This CDR3 has 15 residues. V shed 3 bases, J shed 0 bases, and the junction held 2 bases outside the gene matches. Germline-derived CDR1 and CDR2 are KGHSH and LQKENI. CDR3 region: CASSPLAASYNEQFF. CDR3 bases: TGTGCCAGCTCACCCCTAGCGGCCTCCTACAATGAGCAGTTCTTC.

This clonotype was detected only a few times. The CDR3 coding sequence is TGTGCCAGCTCACCGCAGCGGGACGAGCAGTACTTC. Translation gives CASSPQRDEQYF. The chain combines TRBV18 with TRBJ2-7; D might be TRBD2 (6 bases). Trimming removed 3 bases at V and 5 bases at J, with 8 bases between. Germline CDR1 is KGHSH and CDR2 is LQKENI. There are 12 residues in the CDR3.

This chain joins TRBV20-1 and TRBJ2-7, with 7 bases matching TRBD1. Germline V gene data show CDR1 as DFQATT and CDR2 as SNEGSKA (reference sequence). V lost 3 bases to trimming and J lost 3 bases; unmatched junction nucleotides: 23. The CDR3 sequence is 19 residues long. CDR3 region: CSASGWDSAHSLSGYEQYF. The DNA of the CDR3 is TGCAGTGCTAGCGGGTGGGACAGCGCACATAGTTTATCAGGCTACGAGCAGTACTTC.

The chain carries TRBV13 and TRBJ2-7, with D tentatively TRBD1 (6 bases). V lost 0 bases and J 5 bases, leaving 14 bases between the germline ends. CDR1 PRHDT and CDR2 FYEKMQ come from the germline V gene (reference sequence). The CDR3 is 15 residues long. The CDR3 coding sequence is TGTGCCAGCAGCTTAGGCCGGCAGGGGAGCGACGAGCAGTACTTC. Translating it yields CASSLGRQGSDEQYF.

Points on this clonotype: This clone may be a read error of a much larger clone one base away. This sequence joins TRBV11-2 and TRBJ2-2, with 11 bases aligning to TRBD2. The CDR3 covers 19 residues. Germline trimming cut 5 bases from V and 5 bases from J; bases unmatched to any gene: 16. Germline values: CDR1 SGHAT, CDR2 FQNNGV. In DNA, the CDR3 is TGTGCCAGCAGCCCCACAATGACTAGCGGGACTGTAGATACCGGGGAGCTGTTTTTT. Translated: CASSPTMTSGTVDTGELFF. Together with reference TRBV11-2 and TRBJ2-2, the CDR3 gives the full variable domain: EAGVAQSPRYKIIEKRQSVAFWCNPISGHATLYWYQQILGQGPKLLIQFQNNGVVDDSQLPKDRFSAERLKGVDSTLKIQPAKLEDSAVYLCASSPTMTSGTVDTGELFFGEGSRLTVL.

The chain combines TRBV7-9 with TRBJ2-5; D is unclear. Looked up from germline, CDR1 is SEHNR and CDR2 is FQNEAQ (reference sequence). V lost 1 base to trimming and J lost 4 bases, with 10 bases between them. The CDR3 contains 14 residues. In DNA, the CDR3 is TGTGCCAGCAGCTTAGGAGGAAGGGCAGAGACCCAGTACTTC. As protein: CASSLGGRAETQYF.

This clonotype occurred many times. The chain couples TRBV20-1 to TRBJ2-5, with 8 bases lining up with TRBD2. The trim removed 0 bases at V and 4 bases at J, leaving 7 bases unmatched. The CDR3 is made up of 15 amino acids. Germline assignment: CDR1 DFQATT and CDR2 SNEGSKA (reference sequence). CDR3: CSARDLSGRRETQYF. The CDR3, as DNA: TGCAGTGCTAGAGATCTAAGCGGGAGAAGAGAGACCCAGTACTTC.

This rearrangement joins TRBV25-1 to TRBJ1-6, with D tentatively TRBD1 (5 bases). V lost 5 bases to trimming and J lost 10 bases, with 15 bases between them. This CDR3 region has 14 residues. Germline CDR1 and CDR2: MGHDK and SYGVNS. This chain's CDR3 is CASSPAEGRSPLHF. As DNA, the CDR3 is TGTGCCAGCAGTCCTGCTGAGGGGAGATCACCCCTCCACTTT.

This clonotype has ten or more counts. This chain uses TRBV5-6 with TRBJ2-1; no definite D call. The CDR3 has 14 residues. Germline values: CDR1 SGHDT, CDR2 YYEEEE. V lost 2 bases and J 2 bases, leaving 8 bases between the germline ends. Here the CDR3 reads CASSFGAPYNEQFF. In nucleotides, the CDR3 is TGTGCCAGCAGCTTTGGAGCTCCCTACAATGAGCAGTTCTTC.

V gene TRBV6-2 or TRBV6-3 combines with J gene TRBJ2-2; D uncertain. V shed 11 bases and J shed 0 bases, with 16 bases lying between them. The CDR3 has 15 amino acids. Germline V lookup: CDR1 MNHEY, CDR2 SVGEGT. CDR3 protein: CASHETQPNTGELFF. Written as DNA, the CDR3 is TGTGCCTCCCACGAAACACAACCGAACACCGGGGAGCTGTTTTTT.

The J gene is TRBJ2-1, the V gene TRBV20-1, with D hard to call. The germline V gene encodes CDR1 DFQATT and CDR2 SNEGSKA (reference sequence). This CDR3 is 12 amino acids long. Trimming removed 0 bases at V and 6 bases at J, with 6 bases between. The CDR3 sequence is CSAREGINEQFF. The CDR3 nucleotides are TGCAGTGCTAGAGAAGGGATCAATGAGCAGTTCTTC.

This clonotype was counted at least ten times. J is TRBJ2-1 and V is TRBV20-1, with 9 bases fitting TRBD2. This CDR3 contains 14 residues. Losses at the gene ends were 6 bases for V and 1 base for J; bases not matched to a gene: 4. Germline V gene lookup returns CDR1 DFQATT and CDR2 SNEGSKA (reference sequence). CDR3 region: CSAKTSGSYNEQFF. DNA for the CDR3: TGCAGTGCCAAGACTAGCGGTTCCTACAATGAGCAGTTCTTC.

This sequence joins TRBV5-5 and TRBJ2-2, with 8 bases lining up with TRBD2. The germline gives CDR1 SGHKS, CDR2 YYEKEE (reference sequence). CDR3 size: 14 residues. The J segment lost 5 bases and the V segment lost 6 bases, leaving 6 bases of the junction unmatched. The CDR3 DNA reads as TGTGCCAGCATACCAGCGGGAGATACCGGGGAGCTGTTTTTT. Translation gives CASIPAGDTGELFF.

This clonotype was observed at least ten times. At one of its ends the junction is not consistent with the germline gene, which may arise from a read error. The V and J genes are TRBV5-1 and TRBJ2-5; 8 nucleotides match TRBD2. The CDR3 covers 14 residues. CDR1 and CDR2 from the germline V gene are SGHRS and YFSETQ. CDR3 DNA: TGTGCCAGCAGCTTCGGGCTAGCGGGAGAGACCCAGTACTTC. The encoded protein is CASSFGLAGETQYF.

This clonotype was counted between two and nine times. The genes are TRBV7-2 and TRBJ2-3; D is undetermined. CDR3 length: 11 residues. Trimming pared 6 bases from V and 6 bases from J, leaving 7 bases between. Germline values: CDR1 SGHTA, CDR2 FQGNSA. This CDR3 reads CASRIGDTQYF. The CDR3 region has the DNA TGTGCCAGCAGGATTGGTGATACGCAGTATTTT.

This clonotype was counted between two and nine times. The genes are TRBV20-1 and TRBJ2-1; no firm D call. Germline V CDR1 and CDR2: DFQATT, SNEGSKA (reference sequence). This CDR3 is built from 17 residues. V shed 0 bases and J shed 8 bases, with 23 bases lying between them. This CDR3 is CSARDLARRLVGDEQFF. CDR3 nucleotides: TGCAGTGCTAGAGATTTGGCAAGACGGTTGGTTGGCGATGAGCAGTTCTTC.